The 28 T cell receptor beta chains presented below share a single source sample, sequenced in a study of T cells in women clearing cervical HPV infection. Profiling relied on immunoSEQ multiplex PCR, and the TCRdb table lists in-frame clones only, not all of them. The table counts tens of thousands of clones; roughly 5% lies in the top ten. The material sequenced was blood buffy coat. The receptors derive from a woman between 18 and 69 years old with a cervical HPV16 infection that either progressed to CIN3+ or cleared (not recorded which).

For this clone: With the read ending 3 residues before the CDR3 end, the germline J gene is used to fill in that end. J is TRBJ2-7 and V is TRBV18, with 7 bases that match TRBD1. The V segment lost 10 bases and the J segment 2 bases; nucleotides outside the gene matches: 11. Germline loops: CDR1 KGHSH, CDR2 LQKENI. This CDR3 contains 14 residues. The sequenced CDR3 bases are TGTGCCATCTCCCCGGGGCAGGGGGCCTACGAG. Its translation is CAISPGQGAYE. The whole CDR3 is CAISPGQGAYEQYF.

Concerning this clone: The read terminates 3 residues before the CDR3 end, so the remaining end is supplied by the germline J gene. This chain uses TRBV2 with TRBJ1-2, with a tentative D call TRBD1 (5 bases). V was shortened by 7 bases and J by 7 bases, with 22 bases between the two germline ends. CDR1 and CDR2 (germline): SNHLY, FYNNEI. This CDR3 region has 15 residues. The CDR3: CASTSRDLGWGGYTF. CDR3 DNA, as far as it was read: TGTGCCAGCACTTCCCGGGACTTAGGCTGGGGTGGC.

CDR3 residues: CASSRTGGQYF. CDR3 DNA, as far as it was read: TGTGCCAGCAGCCGGACAGGCGGT. The chain has TRBV27 and TRBJ2-4; the match to TRBD1 covers 7 bases. With the read ending 3 residues before the CDR3 end, the germline J gene is used to fill in that end. Per germline, CDR1 MNHEY and CDR2 SMNVEV (reference sequence). The CDR3 totals 11 residues.

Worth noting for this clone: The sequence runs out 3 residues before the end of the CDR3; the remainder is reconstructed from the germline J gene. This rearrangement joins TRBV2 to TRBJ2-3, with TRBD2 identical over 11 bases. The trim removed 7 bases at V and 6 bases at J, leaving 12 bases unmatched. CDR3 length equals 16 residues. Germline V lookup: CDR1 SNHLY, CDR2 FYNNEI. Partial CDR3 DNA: TGTGCCAGCATCCGTAGTAGCGGGGGGGCAACTGATACG. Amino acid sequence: CASIRSSGGATDT. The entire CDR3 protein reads CASIRSSGGATDTQYF.

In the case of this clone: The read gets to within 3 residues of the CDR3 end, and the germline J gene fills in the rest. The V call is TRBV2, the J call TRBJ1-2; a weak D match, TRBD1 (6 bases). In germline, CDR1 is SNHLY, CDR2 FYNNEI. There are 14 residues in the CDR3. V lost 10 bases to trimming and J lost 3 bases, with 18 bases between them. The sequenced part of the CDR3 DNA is TGTGCCACGCAAACCACAGGGAGTCACTATGGC. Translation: CATQTTGSHYG. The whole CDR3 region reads CATQTTGSHYGYTF.

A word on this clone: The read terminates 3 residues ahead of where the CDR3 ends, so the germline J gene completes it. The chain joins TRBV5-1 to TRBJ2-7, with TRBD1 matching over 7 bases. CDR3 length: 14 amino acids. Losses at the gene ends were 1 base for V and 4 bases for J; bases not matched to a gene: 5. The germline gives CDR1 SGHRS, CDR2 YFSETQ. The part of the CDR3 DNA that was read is TGCGCCAGCAGCTTGTGGGACAGAAAATACGAG. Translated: CASSLWDRKYE. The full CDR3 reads CASSLWDRKYEQYF.

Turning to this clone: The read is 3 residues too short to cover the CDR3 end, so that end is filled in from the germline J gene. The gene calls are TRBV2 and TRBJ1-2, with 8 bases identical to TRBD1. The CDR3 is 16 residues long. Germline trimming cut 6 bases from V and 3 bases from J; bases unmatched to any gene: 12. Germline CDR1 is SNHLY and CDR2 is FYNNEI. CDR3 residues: CASSLTRQGIDYGYTF. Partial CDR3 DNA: TGTGCCAGCAGCCTCACAAGACAGGGGATCGACTATGGC.

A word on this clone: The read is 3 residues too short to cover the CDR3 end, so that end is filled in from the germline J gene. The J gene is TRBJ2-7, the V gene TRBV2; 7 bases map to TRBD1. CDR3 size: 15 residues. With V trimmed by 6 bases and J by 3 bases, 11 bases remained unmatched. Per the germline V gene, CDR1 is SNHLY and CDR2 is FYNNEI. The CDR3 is CASRPPRDSLYEQYF. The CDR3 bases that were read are TGTGCCAGCAGACCTCCCCGGGACAGCCTCTACGAG.

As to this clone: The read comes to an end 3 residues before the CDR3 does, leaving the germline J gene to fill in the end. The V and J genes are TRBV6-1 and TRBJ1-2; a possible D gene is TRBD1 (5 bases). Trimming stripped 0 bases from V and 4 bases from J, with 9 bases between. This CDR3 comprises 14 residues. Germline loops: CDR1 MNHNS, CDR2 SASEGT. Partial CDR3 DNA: TGTGCCAGCAGTGAAGCTGGGGCGTTCTATGGC. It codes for CASSEAGAFYG. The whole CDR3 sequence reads CASSEAGAFYGYTF.

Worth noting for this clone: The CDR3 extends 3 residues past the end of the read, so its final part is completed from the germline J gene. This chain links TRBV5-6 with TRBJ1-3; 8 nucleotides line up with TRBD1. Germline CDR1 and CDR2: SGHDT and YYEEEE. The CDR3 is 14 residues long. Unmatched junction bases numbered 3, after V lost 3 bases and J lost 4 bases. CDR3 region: CASSSTGEGNTIYF. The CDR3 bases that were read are TGTGCCAGCAGCTCGACAGGGGAGGGAAACACC. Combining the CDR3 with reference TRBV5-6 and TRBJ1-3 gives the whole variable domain DAGVTQSPTHLIKTRGQQVTLRCSPKSGHDTVSWYQQALGQGPQFIFQYYEEEERQRGNFPDRFSGHQFPNYSSELNVNALLLGDSALYLCASSSTGEGNTIYFGEGSWLTVV.

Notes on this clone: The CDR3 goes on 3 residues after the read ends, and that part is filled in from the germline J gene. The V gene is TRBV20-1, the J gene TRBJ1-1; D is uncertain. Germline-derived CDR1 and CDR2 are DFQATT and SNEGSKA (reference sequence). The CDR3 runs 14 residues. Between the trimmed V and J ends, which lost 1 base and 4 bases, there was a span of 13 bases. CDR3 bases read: TGCAGTGCTAGAGTTGAGGCAAAGGGCACTGAA. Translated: CSARVEAKGTE. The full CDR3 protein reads CSARVEAKGTEAFF.

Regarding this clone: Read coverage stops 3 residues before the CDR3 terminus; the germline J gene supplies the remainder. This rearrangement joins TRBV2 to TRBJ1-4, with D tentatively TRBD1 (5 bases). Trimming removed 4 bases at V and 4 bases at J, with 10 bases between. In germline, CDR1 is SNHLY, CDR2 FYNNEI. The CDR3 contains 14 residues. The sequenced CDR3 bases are TGTGCCAGCAGTGCAGGGTGGAGTAATGAAAAA. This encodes CASSAGWSNEK. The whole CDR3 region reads CASSAGWSNEKLFF.

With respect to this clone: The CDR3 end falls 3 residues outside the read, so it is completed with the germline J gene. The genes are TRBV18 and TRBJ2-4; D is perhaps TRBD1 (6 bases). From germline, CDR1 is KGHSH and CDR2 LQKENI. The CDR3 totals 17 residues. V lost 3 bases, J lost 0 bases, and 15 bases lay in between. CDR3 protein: CASSPGALDGAKNIQYF. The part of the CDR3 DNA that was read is TGTGCCAGCTCACCGGGGGCTTTGGACGGAGCCAAAAACATT.

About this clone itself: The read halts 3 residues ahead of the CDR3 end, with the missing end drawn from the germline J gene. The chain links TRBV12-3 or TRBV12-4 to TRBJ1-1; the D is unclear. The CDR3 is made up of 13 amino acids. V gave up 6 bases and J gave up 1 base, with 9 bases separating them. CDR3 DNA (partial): TGTGCCAGCAGATTAAACGGGAACACTGAA. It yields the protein CASRLNGNTE. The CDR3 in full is CASRLNGNTEAFF.

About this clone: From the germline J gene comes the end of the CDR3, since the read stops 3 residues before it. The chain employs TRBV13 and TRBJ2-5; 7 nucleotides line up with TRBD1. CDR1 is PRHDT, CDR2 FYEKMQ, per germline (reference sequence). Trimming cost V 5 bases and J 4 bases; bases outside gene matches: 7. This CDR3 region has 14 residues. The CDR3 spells CASSRTGVAETQYF. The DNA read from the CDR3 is TGTGCCAGCAGCCGCACAGGGGTTGCAGAGACC. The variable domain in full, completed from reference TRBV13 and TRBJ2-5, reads AAGVIQSPRHLIKEKRETATLKCYPIPRHDTVYWYQQGPGQDPQFLISFYEKMQSDKGSIPDRFSAQQFSDYHSELNMSSLELGDSALYFCASSRTGVAETQYFGPGTRLLVL.

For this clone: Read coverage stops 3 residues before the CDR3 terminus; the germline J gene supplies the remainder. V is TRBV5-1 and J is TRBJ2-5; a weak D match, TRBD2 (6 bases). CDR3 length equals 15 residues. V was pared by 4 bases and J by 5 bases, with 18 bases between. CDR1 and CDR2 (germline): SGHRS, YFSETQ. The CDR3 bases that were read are TGCGCCAGCAGCATGGGGGTGACTAGTGGGGAGACC. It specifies CASSMGVTSGET. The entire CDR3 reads CASSMGVTSGETQYF.

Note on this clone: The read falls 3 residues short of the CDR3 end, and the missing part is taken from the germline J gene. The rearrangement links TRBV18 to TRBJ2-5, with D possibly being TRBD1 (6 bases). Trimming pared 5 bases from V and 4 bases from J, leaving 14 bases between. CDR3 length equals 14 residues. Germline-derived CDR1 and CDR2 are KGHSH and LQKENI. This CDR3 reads CASSTAGAGETQYF. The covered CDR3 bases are TGTGCCAGCTCAACGGCAGGGGCGGGAGAGACC.

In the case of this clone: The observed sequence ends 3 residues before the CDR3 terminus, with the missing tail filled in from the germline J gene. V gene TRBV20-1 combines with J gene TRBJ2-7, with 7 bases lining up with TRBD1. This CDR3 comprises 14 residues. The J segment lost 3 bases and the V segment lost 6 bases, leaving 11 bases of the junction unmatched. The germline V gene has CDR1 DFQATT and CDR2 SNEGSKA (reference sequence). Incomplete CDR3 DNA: TGCAGTGCCGCCGGGACAGCCGGAATCTACGAG. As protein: CSAAGTAGIYE. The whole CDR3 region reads CSAAGTAGIYEQYF.

CDR3 in amino acids: CASSEGTRKLFF. CDR3 DNA, as far as it was read: TGTGCCAGCAGTGAAGGAACGCGAAAA. This sequence joins TRBV6-1 and TRBJ1-4, with D hard to call. From the germline J gene comes the end of the CDR3, since the read stops 3 residues before it. Germline CDR1 is MNHNS and CDR2 is SASEGT. This CDR3 is 12 amino acids long. V was trimmed by 1 base and J by 10 bases, leaving 7 bases between them.

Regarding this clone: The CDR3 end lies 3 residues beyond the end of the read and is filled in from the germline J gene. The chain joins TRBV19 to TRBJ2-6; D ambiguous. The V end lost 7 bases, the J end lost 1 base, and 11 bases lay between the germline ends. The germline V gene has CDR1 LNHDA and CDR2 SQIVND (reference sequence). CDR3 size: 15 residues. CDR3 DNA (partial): TGTGCCAGTAAGTTTGTGAGGTCTGGGGCCAACGTC. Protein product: CASKFVRSGANV. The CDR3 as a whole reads CASKFVRSGANVLTF.

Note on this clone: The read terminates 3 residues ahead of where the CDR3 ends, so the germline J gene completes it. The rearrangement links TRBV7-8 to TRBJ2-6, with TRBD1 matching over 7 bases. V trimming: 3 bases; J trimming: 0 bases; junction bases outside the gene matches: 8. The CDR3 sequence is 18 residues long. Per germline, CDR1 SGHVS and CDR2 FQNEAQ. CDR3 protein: CASSFLKGQTSGANVLTF. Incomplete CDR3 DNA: TGTGCCAGCAGCTTTCTAAAGGGACAGACCTCTGGGGCCAACGTC.

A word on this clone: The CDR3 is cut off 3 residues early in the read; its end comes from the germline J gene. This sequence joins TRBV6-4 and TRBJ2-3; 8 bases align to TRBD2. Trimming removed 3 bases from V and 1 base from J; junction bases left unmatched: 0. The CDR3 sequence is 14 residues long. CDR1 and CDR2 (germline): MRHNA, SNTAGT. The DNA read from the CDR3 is TGTGCCAGCAGTGAAGCGGGGGGCACAGATACG. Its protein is CASSEAGGTDT. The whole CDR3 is CASSEAGGTDTQYF.

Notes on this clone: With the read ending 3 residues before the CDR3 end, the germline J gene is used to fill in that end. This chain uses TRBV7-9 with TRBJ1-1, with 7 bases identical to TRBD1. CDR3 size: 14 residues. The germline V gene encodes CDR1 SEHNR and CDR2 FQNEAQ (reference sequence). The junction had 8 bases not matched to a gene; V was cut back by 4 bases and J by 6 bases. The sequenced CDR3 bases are TGTGCCAGCAGCTCATCAGGGGGTTACGCTGAA. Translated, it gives CASSSSGGYAE. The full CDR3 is CASSSSGGYAEAFF.

This chain's CDR3 is CASSEGGAVQPQHF. The covered CDR3 bases are TGTGCCAGCAGTGAAGGTGGGGCGGTTCAGCCC. J is TRBJ1-5 and V is TRBV6-1, with D possibly matching TRBD1 (5 bases). The read gets to within 3 residues of the CDR3 end, and the germline J gene fills in the rest. Trimming removed 1 base at V and 6 bases at J, with 10 bases between. CDR1 is MNHNS and CDR2 is SASEGT in the germline V gene. This CDR3 has 14 residues.

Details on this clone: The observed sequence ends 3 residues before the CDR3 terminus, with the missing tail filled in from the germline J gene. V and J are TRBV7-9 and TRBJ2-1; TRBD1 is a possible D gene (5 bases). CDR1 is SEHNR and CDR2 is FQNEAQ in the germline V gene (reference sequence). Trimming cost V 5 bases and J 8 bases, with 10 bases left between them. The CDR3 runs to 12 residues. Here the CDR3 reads CASSVTVDEQFF. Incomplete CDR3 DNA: TGTGCCAGCAGCGTGACAGTCGATGAG.

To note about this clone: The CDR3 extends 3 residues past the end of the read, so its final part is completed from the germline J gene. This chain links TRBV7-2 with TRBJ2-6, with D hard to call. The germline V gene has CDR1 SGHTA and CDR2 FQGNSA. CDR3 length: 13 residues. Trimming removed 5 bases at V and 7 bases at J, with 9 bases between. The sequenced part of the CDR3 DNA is TGTGCCAGCAGCCCCTATCTTGCCAACGTC. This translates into CASSPYLANV. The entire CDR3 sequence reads CASSPYLANVLTF.

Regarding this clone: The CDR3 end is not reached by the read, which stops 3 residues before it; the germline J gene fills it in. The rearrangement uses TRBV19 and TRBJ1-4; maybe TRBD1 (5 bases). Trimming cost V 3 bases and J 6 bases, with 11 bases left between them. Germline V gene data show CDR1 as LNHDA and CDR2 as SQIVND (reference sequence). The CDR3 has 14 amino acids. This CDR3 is CASSIYRSDEKLFF. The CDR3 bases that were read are TGTGCCAGTAGTATTTACAGGTCCGATGAAAAA.

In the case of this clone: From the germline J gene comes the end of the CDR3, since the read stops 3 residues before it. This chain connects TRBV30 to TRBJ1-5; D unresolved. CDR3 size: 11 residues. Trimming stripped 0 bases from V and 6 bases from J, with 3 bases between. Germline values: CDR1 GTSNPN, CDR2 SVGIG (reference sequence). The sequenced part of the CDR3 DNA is TGTGCCTGGAGTGTAGGTCAGCCC. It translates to CAWSVGQP. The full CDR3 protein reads CAWSVGQPQHF.